This T cell receptor beta chain was recovered during a study of blood T cells in healthy people across ages. CDR1 MNHEY and CDR2 SVGEGT come from the germline V gene. J was trimmed by 3 bases and V by 2 bases; bases with no gene match: 28. This CDR3 has 23 amino acids. The use of a sample-barcoded 5' primer and a J-beta primer mix characterized a second PCR of about 7 to 12 cycles. MiXCR, applied by TCRdb to the 5' RACE reads, yields one record per CDR3 protein. Among 1.5 million to 2 million distinct CDR3 sequences listed, about 50% were seen once. The sequenced sample was blood. This sequence originates from a woman aged 40-49 years in good health. This sequence joins TRBV6-2 or TRBV6-3 and TRBJ2-3, with 8 bases that match TRBD2. DNA of the CDR3: TGTGCCAGCAGTTACACGGGACCTAGGAGGCTTGGGGCGGGGGGTTTTAGGACAGATACGCAGTATTTT. Protein: CASSYTGPRRLGAGGFRTDTQYF.